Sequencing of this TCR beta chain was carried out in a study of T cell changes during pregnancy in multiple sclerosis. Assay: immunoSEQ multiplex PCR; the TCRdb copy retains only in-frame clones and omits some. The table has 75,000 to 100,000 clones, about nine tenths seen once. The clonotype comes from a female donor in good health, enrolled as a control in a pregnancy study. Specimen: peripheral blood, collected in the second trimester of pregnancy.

CDR3 in DNA: TGCGCCAGCAGTCGGGGACTAGCGGGAGTTGGTGAGCAGTTCTTC. Translated, it gives CASSRGLAGVGEQFF. The rearrangement uses TRBV4-1 and TRBJ2-1; the match to TRBD2 covers 14 bases. Losses at the gene ends were 6 bases for V and 9 bases for J; bases not matched to a gene: 7. CDR3 length equals 15 residues. The germline gives CDR1 MGHRA, CDR2 YSYEKL.